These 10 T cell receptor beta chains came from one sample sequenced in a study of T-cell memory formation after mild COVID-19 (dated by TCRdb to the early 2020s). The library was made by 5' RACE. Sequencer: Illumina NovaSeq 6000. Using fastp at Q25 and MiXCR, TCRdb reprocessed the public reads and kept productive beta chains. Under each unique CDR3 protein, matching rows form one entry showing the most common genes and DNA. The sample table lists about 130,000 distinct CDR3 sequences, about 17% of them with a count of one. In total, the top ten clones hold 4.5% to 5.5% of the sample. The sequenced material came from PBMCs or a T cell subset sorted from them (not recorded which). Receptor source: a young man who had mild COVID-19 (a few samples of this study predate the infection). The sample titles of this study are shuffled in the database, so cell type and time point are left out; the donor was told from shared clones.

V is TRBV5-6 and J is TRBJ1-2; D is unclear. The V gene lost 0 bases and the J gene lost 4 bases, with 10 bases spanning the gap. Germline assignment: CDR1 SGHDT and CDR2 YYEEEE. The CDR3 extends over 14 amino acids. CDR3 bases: TGTGCCAGCAGCTTGGCGACTCTCATCTATGGCTACACCTTC. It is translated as CASSLATLIYGYTF.

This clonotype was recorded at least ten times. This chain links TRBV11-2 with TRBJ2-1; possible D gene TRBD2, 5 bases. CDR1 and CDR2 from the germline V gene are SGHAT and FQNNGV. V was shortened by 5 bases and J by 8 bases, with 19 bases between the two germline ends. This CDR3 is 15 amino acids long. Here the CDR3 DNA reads TGTGCCAGCAGCCGTAGAATACCCCCCGGGGATGAGCAGTTCTTC. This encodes CASSRRIPPGDEQFF.

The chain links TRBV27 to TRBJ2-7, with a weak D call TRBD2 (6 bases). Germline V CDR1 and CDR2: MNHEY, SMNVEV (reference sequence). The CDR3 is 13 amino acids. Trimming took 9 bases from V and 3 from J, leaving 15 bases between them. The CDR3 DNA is TGTGCCAGTCGGCTAGCGATGTACTACGAGCAGTACTTC. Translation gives CASRLAMYYEQYF.

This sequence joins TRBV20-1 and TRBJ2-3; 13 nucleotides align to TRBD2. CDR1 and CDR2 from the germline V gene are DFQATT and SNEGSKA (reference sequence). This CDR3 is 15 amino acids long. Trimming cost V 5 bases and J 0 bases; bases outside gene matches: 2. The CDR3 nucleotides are TGCAGTGCTCTACTAGCGGGGGGGAGCACAGATACGCAGTATTTT. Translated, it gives CSALLAGGSTDTQYF.

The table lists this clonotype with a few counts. This CDR3 reads CASSFNTDTQYF. The CDR3 nucleotides read TGTGCCAGCAGCTTTAACACAGATACGCAGTATTTT. This chain connects TRBV3-1 to TRBJ2-3; D ambiguous. Between the trimmed V and J ends, which lost 5 bases and 2 bases, there was a span of 5 bases. This CDR3 has 12 residues. From germline, CDR1 is LGHDT and CDR2 YNNKEL (reference sequence).

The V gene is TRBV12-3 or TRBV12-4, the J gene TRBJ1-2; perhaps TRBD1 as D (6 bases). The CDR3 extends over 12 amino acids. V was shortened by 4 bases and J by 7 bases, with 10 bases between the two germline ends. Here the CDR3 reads CASSYYRVGYTF. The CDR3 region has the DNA TGTGCCAGCAGTTACTACAGGGTTGGCTACACCTTC.

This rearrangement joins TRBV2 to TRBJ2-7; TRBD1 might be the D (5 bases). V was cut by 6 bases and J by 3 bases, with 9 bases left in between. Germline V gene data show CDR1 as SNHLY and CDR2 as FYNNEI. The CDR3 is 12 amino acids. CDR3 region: CASRDDSYEQYV. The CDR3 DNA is TGTGCCAGCAGAGACGACAGCTACGAGCAGTACGTC.

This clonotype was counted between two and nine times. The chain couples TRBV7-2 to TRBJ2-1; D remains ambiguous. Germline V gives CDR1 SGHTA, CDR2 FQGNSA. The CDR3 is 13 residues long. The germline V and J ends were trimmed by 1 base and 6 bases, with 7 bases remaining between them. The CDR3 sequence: CASSLGQPNEQFF. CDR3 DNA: TGTGCCAGCAGCTTAGGGCAACCCAATGAGCAGTTCTTC.

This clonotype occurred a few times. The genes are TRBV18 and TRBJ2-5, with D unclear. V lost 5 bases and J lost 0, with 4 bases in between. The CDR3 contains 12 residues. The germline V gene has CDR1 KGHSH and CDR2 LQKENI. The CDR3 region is CASSYDQETQYF. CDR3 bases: TGTGCCAGCTCATACGACCAAGAGACCCAGTACTTC. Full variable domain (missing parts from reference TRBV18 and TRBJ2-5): NAGVMQNPRHLVRRRGQEARLRCSPMKGHSHVYWYRQLPEEGLKFMVYLQKENIIDESGMPKERFSAEFPKEGPSILRIQQVVRGDSAAYFCASSYDQETQYFGPGTRLLVL.

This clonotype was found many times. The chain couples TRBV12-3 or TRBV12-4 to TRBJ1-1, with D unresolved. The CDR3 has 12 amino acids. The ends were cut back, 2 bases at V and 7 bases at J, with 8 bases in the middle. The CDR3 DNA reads TGTGCCAGCAGTTTATTAAATGGTGAAGCTTTCTTT. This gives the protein CASSLLNGEAFF.